This is a list of T cell receptor beta chains from one sample in a study of blood T cell repertoires in COVID-19. Repertoires were generated with immunoSEQ multiplex PCR, while TCRdb's copy carries only in-frame clones and drops some. Counted here are 120,000 or so clones, roughly three quarters occurring once; the ten biggest clones make up 37%. Sequencing used peripheral blood. Receptors were obtained from a man aged 35 to 55 with active or convalescent COVID-19. The CDR3 runs from the conserved cysteine through the conserved F or W. The D gene is left open where the match is weak. A clone size is listed for some rows: how often the clone was seen (once, few, many), or a class if it is expanded.

>TRBD1|TRBV5-6|TRBJ1-2|NA
TGTGCCAGCAGCTTCGCGACAGGGGATGGCTACACCTTC
CASSFATGDGYTF
>NA|TRBV19|TRBJ1-4|NA
TGTGCCAGTAGTATAGATAACAGGGCCACTAATGAAAAACTGTTTTTT
CASSIDNRATNEKLFF
>TRBD2|TRBV16|TRBJ2-7|NA
TGTGCCAGCAGCCCTGACGGGAGGTCCTACGAGCAGTACTTC
CASSPDGRSYEQYF
>NA|TRBV5-1|TRBJ2-1|NA
TGCGCCAGCAGCTTCACTAGTTCGTACAATGAGCAGTTCTTC
CASSFTSSYNEQFF
>TRBD2|TRBV15|TRBJ2-3|NA
TGTGCCACCAGCAGAGCCGGGGGGGCCTTCGATACGCAGTATTTT
CATSRAGGAFDTQYF
>TRBD1|TRBV12-5|TRBJ1-5|once
TGTGCTAGTGGTTCCGGGACAGGGGGCGGGTGGTCGAGTCAGCCCCAGCATTTT
CASGSGTGGGWSSQPQHF
>NA|TRBV5-1|TRBJ2-1|NA
TGCGCCAGCAGCTTGGCCGAGTATGAGCAGTTCTTC
CASSLAEYEQFF
>TRBD1|TRBV24-1|TRBJ1-5|NA
TGTGCCACCAGTGATCGGACAGGGGCGCTCCAGCCCCAGCATTTT
CATSDRTGALQPQHF
>NA|TRBV7-2|TRBJ1-5|few
TGTGCCAGCAGCCCAGGGGCCCCCTATAGCAATCAGCCCCAGCATTTT
CASSPGAPYSNQPQHF
>NA|TRBV18|TRBJ1-5|NA
TGTGCCAGCTCGCTACAGGGCCAGCAGCCCCAGCATTTT
CASSLQGQQPQHF
>NA|TRBV21-1|TRBJ1-4|NA
TGTGCCAGCAGCAAAGCTCGACCCGGGACAGGGCAGGAAAAACTGTTTTTT
CASSKARPGTGQEKLFF
>NA|TRBV2|TRBJ1-4|NA
TGTGCCAGCGGAACACAGGGTAATATTGAAAAACTGTTTTTT
CASGTQGNIEKLFF
>TRBD1|TRBV5-4|TRBJ2-7|NA
TGTGCCAGCAGCGGACAGGCGAGCTCCTACGAGCAGTACTTC
CASSGQASSYEQYF
>NA|TRBV29-1|TRBJ2-3|NA
TGCAGCGTTCCGGGACTTCCACCAGATACGCAGTATTTT
CSVPGLPPDTQYF
>TRBD2|TRBV4-1|TRBJ2-1|NA
TGCGCCAGCAGCCCCATTCCAGGAGCGGGGGGTGCCGATGAGCAGTTCTTC
CASSPIPGAGGADEQFF
>NA|TRBV11-3|TRBJ2-7|NA
TGTGCCAGCAGCTTAGCGCAGGATAAGTACGAGCAGTACTTC
CASSLAQDKYEQYF
>NA|TRBV4-3|TRBJ1-2|NA
TGCGCCAGCAGCCACACTACGACAGCAATCTATGGCTACACCTTC
CASSHTTTAIYGYTF
>TRBD1|TRBV28|TRBJ2-7|NA
TGTGCCAGCAGTCCGGGACAGAGTTACGAGCAGTACTTC
CASSPGQSYEQYF
>NA|TRBV5-6|TRBJ1-2|few
TGTGCCAGCAGCTCCCTCCGAGCCGCCAACTATGGCTACACCTTC
CASSSLRAANYGYTF
>NA|TRBV5-6|TRBJ1-5|NA
TGTGCCAGCAGTCCGAATGCTGCAGTCCTGGCCCAGCATTTT
CASSPNAAVLAQHF
>TRBD2|TRBV7-6|TRBJ2-7|NA
TGTGCCAGCAGCTTACGTTATGCGGGAGGGCCTAATCCGGGCGAGCAGTACTTC
CASSLRYAGGPNPGEQYF
>TRBD2|TRBV27|TRBJ2-7|NA
TGTGCCAGCAGTTTCGGGGGGTCCAGGTACGAGCAGTACTTC
CASSFGGSRYEQYF
>TRBD2|TRBV5-1|TRBJ2-1|NA
TGCGCCAGCAGGGCTAGCGGGATGGACAATGAGCAGTTCTTC
CASRASGMDNEQFF
>NA|TRBV7-8|TRBJ1-1|once
TGTGCCAGCAGCCCCCGGGAGGGCAGGAAACTCACGGCCACCATGAACACTGAAGCTTTCTTT
CASSPREGRKLTATMNTEAFF
>NA|TRBV30|TRBJ2-5|few
TGTGCCTGGAGTCGCGGGATCAAAGAGACCCAGTACTTC
CAWSRGIKETQYF
>TRBD1|TRBV4-1|TRBJ1-4|NA
TGCGCCAGCAGCACTACAGGGGGTACAACTAATGAAAAACTGTTTTTT
CASSTTGGTTNEKLFF
>TRBD2|TRBV5-4|TRBJ2-1|NA
TGTGCCAGCAGCTTGGATCTAGCGGGAGTCGGCAATGAGCAGTTCTTC
CASSLDLAGVGNEQFF
>TRBD1|TRBV5-1|TRBJ2-4|many
TGCGCCAGCAACTCCGGGACAGGGGGGAGCATTCAGTACTTC
CASNSGTGGSIQYF
>TRBD1|TRBV19|TRBJ2-7|once
TGTGCCAGTAGTAGACAGGGAGAACAGTTCTACGAGCAGTACTTC
CASSRQGEQFYEQYF
>TRBD1|TRBV7-4|TRBJ1-1|NA
TGTGCCAGCAGCTTTTACAGGGGCTCGAACACTGAAGCTTTCTTT
CASSFYRGSNTEAFF
>NA|TRBV11-2|TRBJ1-4|once
TGTGCCAGCAGTCCAGGGTCTGGAACTAATGAAAAACTGTTTTTT
CASSPGSGTNEKLFF
>NA|TRBV6-5|TRBJ1-2|NA
TGTGCCAGCAGTTACTCGACAGGATGGGGCTACACCTTC
CASSYSTGWGYTF
>NA|TRBV5-1|TRBJ1-3|NA
TGCGCCAGCAGATTGGTTCTCTCTGGAAACACCATATATTTT
CASRLVLSGNTIYF
>NA|TRBV5-4|TRBJ2-3|NA
TGTGCCAGCAGCTTGGAGGGAGCAGATACGCAGTATTTT
CASSLEGADTQYF
>TRBD1|TRBV6-2/TRBV6-3|TRBJ1-5|once
TGTGCCAGCAGTCACAGACAGGGGGCTAGCAATCAGCCCCAGCATTTT
CASSHRQGASNQPQHF
>NA|TRBV9|TRBJ1-5|NA
TGTGCCAGCAGCGCGGGTAGCAATCAGCCCCAGCATTTT
CASSAGSNQPQHF
>NA|TRBV9|TRBJ1-5|NA
TGTGCCAGCAGCGTAGATGCAGGGGATCAGCCCCAGCATTTT
CASSVDAGDQPQHF
>NA|TRBV25-1|TRBJ2-7|NA
TGTGCCAGCAGTGAATCCATCTCGGGGGAGCCGGGAGAGCAGTACTTC
CASSESISGEPGEQYF
>NA|TRBV6-2/TRBV6-3|TRBJ1-4|NA
TGTGCCAGCAGTACTCCGGGACTCACGCGCGCAAAACTGTTTTTT
CASSTPGLTRAKLFF
>NA|TRBV11-2|TRBJ2-4|NA
TGTGCCAGCAGCTTAGAACAGGGTGGAAACATTCAGTACTTC
CASSLEQGGNIQYF
>NA|TRBV5-6|TRBJ2-5|NA
TGTGCCAGCAGCTCTGACGGGGGAGATGAGACCCAGTACTTC
CASSSDGGDETQYF
>NA|TRBV9|TRBJ2-3|NA
TGTGCCAGCAACCTCGAGGCAGATACGCAGTATTTT
CASNLEADTQYF
>NA|TRBV7-2|TRBJ2-7|once
TGTGCCAGCAGCTCCAATCCCCCGACCAACTATAACTCCTACGAGCAGTACTTC
CASSSNPPTNYNSYEQYF
>NA|TRBV13|TRBJ2-5|once
TGTGCCAGCAGCTTCGGGGGATACCAAGAGACCCAGTACTTC
CASSFGGYQETQYF
>NA|TRBV12-3/TRBV12-4|TRBJ1-3|NA
TGTGCCAGCAGTCGACGAGGGGGAAATAAACATTTT
CASSRRGGNKHF
>TRBD1|TRBV4-3|TRBJ1-1|NA
TGCGCCAGCAGCCAAGTGACAGGGAGGAACACTGAAGCTTTCTTT
CASSQVTGRNTEAFF
>NA|TRBV18|TRBJ2-1|NA
TGTGCCAGCTCAAGCGGACCTGACAATGAGCAGTTCTTC
CASSSGPDNEQFF
>TRBD1|TRBV28|TRBJ1-1|NA
TGTGCCAGCAGGGAGGGACAGGTTCCTATGAACACTGAAGCTTTCTTT
CASREGQVPMNTEAFF
>NA|TRBV5-1|TRBJ1-1|NA
TGCGCCAGCAGCTTGGTAACAAACACTGAAGCTTTCTTT
CASSLVTNTEAFF
>TRBD2|TRBV3-1/TRBV3-2|TRBJ2-1|NA
TGTGCCAGCAGCCAAGGCCTAGCGGACCAATACAATGAGCAGTTCTTC
CASSQGLADQYNEQFF
>NA|TRBV27|TRBJ1-1|few
TGTGCCAGCAGTTTATCGCGAAGCCTCGGGGCTGAAGCTTTCTTT
CASSLSRSLGAEAFF